The T cell receptor beta chain under discussion was sequenced for a study of tumor-infiltrating lymphocytes in primary liver carcinoma listed by TCRdb under 2017. Study-wide context: Between late 2015 and early 2016, five patients in China with histopathologically diagnosed primary liver carcinoma had their tumors surgically resected. The five patients, three men and two women aged 30 to 69 years, had hepatocellular carcinoma (four) or combined HCC and intrahepatic cholangiocarcinoma (one). The five patients had tumors staged T1-T3 N0M0, with maximum diameters ranging from about 4.2 to 10 cm. Each sample produced about 3.5 to 7.5 million productive TCRbeta reads, and read depth showed no significant difference between tissue types. For each liver tumor, the study sampled five regions along with adjacent normal tissue and blood, and applied TCRbeta repertoire sequencing, expression microarrays and whole-exome sequencing. A total of 35 specimens from 5 patients went through TCRbeta repertoire sequencing, namely 25 tumor regions, 5 adjacent noncancerous liver tissues and 5 peripheral blood samples. High reproducibility was observed for the technical replicate repertoires, with mean shared-clone rates roughly 0.92 and correlation coefficients above 0.95.

A constant-region primer and ProtoScript II reverse transcriptase were used to reverse-transcribe TCRbeta-specific cDNA from 500 ng total RNA. Construction of the TCRbeta libraries relied on three nested rounds of multiplex PCR, following a slightly modified ARM-PCR procedure. A final 25-cycle PCR with Deep VentR polymerase added sample barcodes and Illumina adapters. Before sequencing, amplicons of 200-500 bp were gel-purified using a QIAquick gel extraction kit. The TCRbeta amplicons were sequenced with 250-bp paired-end reads on an Illumina HiSeq 2500. In the source study's methods: Trimmomatic v0.33 was used to quality-trim the reads, and FLASH v1.2.11 was used to merge paired reads so that full CDR3 sequences could be recovered. MiGEC v1.2.1b assigned V, D and J germline segments to the rearranged TCRbeta sequences. Clonotype statistics and Shannon-Wiener diversity indices were computed with VDJtools v1.0.0. Except for diversity analysis, only each sample's 250 most abundant clonotypes were used in subsequent analyses to reduce sampling bias. TCRdb redid the processing of the public reads, applying fastp at Q25 and MiXCR, and retained in-frame beta chains. Every CDR3 protein is listed once, alongside the most common genes and DNA of its rows. It is TCRdb's table, rather than the study itself, that gives the V and J calls and clone size. The sample contains 180,000 or so distinct CDR3 sequences, 60% of them found a single time. The top ten hold 65% to 80% of the sample.

Blood RNA was extracted from unsorted whole blood with TRIzol reagent; germline DNA came from the DNeasy Blood & Tissue kit. At the time of sampling, the patients had chronic HBV infection and had not received any treatment. Before surgery, approximately 4.3 milliliters of peripheral blood were drawn into K2EDTA tubes. This clonotype came up a few times. It lacks a known antigen. Base qualities were left out, and no much larger clone turns up one base away. Study-level results and caveats: Repertoire overlap was found to be higher between tumor regions (mean roughly 35%) than between tumor-adjacent (roughly 17%) or tumor-blood (about 14%) pairs, consistent with antigen-driven expansion. Because the samples were bulk and unsorted, CD4+ and CD8+ T cell repertoires could not be compared. Because sequencing covered only the TCR beta chain and unpaired alpha chains were not captured, true repertoire diversity is likely underestimated. The study included only four or five patients, and the authors note findings should be validated in a larger study. Compared with blood, tumors had a significantly larger share of the repertoire taken up by the top 250 clones (p = 0.039).

The receptor was derived from a man aged 40-49 years with primary liver carcinoma and hepatitis B virus infection. The sequenced sample was peripheral blood.

The CDR3 reads CASSLKALGQGSYEQYF. DNA sequence: TGCGCCAGCAGCCTTAAAGCCTTGGGACAGGGGTCCTACGAGCAGTACTTC. Recombination linked TRBV4-1 to TRBJ2-7, with 10 central nucleotides matching TRBD1. Measured from the cysteine to the phenylalanine, the CDR3 is 17 residues long. Kept here is only the CDR3 DNA, which spans 51 bases and is read in frame from base 1. The germline V end is reduced by 4 bases and the J end by 1 base; junction bases left unmatched: 10. The germline V gene gives CDR1 as MGHRA and CDR2 as YSYEKL.